The 3 T cell receptor beta chains below all came from one sample that was sequenced in a study of blood T cells in healthy people across ages. A second 7 to 11 cycle PCR used barcoded and J-beta primers. TCRdb ran MiXCR on the 5' RACE reads and lists one entry per CDR3 protein. The table lists around 1.5 million distinct CDR3 sequences, about 35% of them singletons, with roughly 12% in the top ten. Specimen: blood. These receptors all come from a woman in her thirties in good health.

This chain connects TRBV28 to TRBJ2-7; D not resolved. Trimming pared 6 bases from V and 3 bases from J, leaving 12 bases between. Germline CDR1 and CDR2: MDHEN and SYDVKM. This CDR3 has 13 residues. CDR3: CASSKGSFYEQYF. Written as DNA, the CDR3 is TGTGCCAGCAGCAAAGGGTCGTTCTACGAGCAGTACTTC.

This clonotype was counted a few times. The chain joins TRBV6-6 to TRBJ2-7; no clear D. V dropped 1 base and J dropped 4 bases, with 8 bases sitting between them. This CDR3 is 13 amino acids long. The germline V gene has CDR1 MNHNY and CDR2 SVGAGI (reference sequence). The CDR3: CASSYLTNYEQYF. The CDR3 bases are TGTGCCAGCAGTTACTTGACCAATTACGAGCAGTACTTC.

Only a few counts were recorded for this clonotype. The J gene is TRBJ2-7, the V gene TRBV6-5; no firm D call. The CDR3 consists of 14 residues. Trimming stripped 2 bases from V and 4 bases from J, with 12 bases between. CDR1 is MNHEY, CDR2 SVGAGI, per germline. CDR3 DNA sequence: TGTGCCAGCAGTTACGGAAGGAATGGTTACGAGCAGTACTTC. This gives the protein CASSYGRNGYEQYF.